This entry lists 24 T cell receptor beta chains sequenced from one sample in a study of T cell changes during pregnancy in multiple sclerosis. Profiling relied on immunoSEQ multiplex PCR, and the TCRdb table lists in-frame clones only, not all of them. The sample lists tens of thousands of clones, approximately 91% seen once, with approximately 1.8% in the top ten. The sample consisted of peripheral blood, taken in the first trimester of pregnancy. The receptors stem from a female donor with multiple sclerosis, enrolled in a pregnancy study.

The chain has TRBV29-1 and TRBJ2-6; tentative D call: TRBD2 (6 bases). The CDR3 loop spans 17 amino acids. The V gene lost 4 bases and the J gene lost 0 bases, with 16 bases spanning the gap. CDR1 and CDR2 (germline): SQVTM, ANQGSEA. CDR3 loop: CSVGIGTSSSGANVLTF. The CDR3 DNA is TGCAGCGTTGGAATAGGGACTTCCAGCTCTGGGGCCAACGTCCTGACTTTC. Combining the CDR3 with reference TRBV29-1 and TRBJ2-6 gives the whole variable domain SAVISQKPSRDICQRGTSLTIQCQVDSQVTMMFWYRQQPGQSLTLIATANQGSEATYESGFVIDKFPISRPNLTFSTLTVSNMSPEDSSIYLCSVGIGTSSSGANVLTFGAGSRLTVL.

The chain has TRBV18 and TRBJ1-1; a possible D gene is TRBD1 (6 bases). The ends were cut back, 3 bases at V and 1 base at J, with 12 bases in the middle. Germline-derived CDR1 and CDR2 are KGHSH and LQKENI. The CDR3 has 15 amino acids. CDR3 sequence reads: CASSPAGVGNTEAFF. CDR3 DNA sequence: TGTGCCAGCTCACCGGCAGGGGTCGGGAACACTGAAGCTTTCTTT.

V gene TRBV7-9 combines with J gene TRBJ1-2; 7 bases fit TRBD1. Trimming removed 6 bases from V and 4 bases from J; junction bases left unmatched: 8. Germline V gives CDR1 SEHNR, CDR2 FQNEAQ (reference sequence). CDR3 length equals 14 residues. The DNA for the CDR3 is TGTGCCAGCAGACCCCCCGGACAGGCCTATGGCTACACCTTC. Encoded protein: CASRPPGQAYGYTF.

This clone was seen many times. CDR3 coding DNA: TGCAGCGTTGACTCGACAGGGGGACTCACTGAAGCTTTCTTT. Translation: CSVDSTGGLTEAFF. This chain joins TRBV29-1 and TRBJ1-1; 9 bases match TRBD1. Trimming took 3 bases from V and 4 from J; bases not matched to a gene: 6. The CDR3 loop spans 14 amino acids. Per germline, CDR1 SQVTM and CDR2 ANQGSEA.

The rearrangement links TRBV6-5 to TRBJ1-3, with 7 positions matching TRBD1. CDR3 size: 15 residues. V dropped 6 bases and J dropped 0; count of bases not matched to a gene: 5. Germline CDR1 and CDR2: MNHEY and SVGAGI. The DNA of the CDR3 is TGTGCCAGCAGAGCTACAGGGGTCTCTGGAAACACCATATATTTT. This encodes CASRATGVSGNTIYF.

The CDR3 DNA is TGTGCCAGCTCACTCGGACTCGTTTCCTACGAGCAGTACTTC. This codes for CASSLGLVSYEQYF. J is TRBJ2-7 and V is TRBV18; TRBD2 might be the D (5 bases). The germline V and J ends were trimmed by 4 bases and 1 base, with 11 bases remaining between them. Germline V gene lookup returns CDR1 KGHSH and CDR2 LQKENI. The CDR3 loop spans 14 amino acids.

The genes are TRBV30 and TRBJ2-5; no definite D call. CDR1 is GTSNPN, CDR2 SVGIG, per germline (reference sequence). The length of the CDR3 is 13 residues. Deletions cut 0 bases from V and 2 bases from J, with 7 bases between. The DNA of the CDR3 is TGTGCCTGGAGTGTACAGCAGCAAGAGACCCAGTACTTC. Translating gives CAWSVQQQETQYF.

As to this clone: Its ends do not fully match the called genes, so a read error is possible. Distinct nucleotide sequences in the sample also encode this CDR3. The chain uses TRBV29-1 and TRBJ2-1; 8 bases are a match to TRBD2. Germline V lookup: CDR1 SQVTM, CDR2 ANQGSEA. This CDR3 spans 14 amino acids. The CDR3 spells CSVVILADYNEQFF. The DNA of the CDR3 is TGCAGCGTTGTGATACTAGCGGACTACAATGAGCAATTCTTC.

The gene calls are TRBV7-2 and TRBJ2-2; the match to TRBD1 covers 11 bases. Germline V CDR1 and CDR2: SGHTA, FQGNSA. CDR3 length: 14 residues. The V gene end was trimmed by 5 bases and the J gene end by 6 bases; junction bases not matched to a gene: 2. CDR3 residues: CASSRGQGAGELFF. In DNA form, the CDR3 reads TGTGCCAGCAGCAGGGGACAGGGGGCCGGGGAGCTGTTTTTT.

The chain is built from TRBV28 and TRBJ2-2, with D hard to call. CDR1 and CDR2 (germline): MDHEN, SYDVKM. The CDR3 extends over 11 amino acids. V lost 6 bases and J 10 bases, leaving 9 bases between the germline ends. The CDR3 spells CASSTLAELFF. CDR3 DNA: TGTGCCAGCAGCACATTGGCGGAGCTGTTTTTT.

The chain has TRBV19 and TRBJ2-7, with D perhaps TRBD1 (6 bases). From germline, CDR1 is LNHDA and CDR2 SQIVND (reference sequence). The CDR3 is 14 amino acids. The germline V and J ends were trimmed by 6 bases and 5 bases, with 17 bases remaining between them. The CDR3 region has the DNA TGTGCCAGTAGCCCCCGTGCAGGGGTCCACGAGCAGTACTTC. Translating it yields CASSPRAGVHEQYF.

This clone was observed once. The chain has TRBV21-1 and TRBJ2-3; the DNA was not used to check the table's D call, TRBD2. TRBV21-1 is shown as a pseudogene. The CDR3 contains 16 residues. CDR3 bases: TGTGCCAGCAGCGCCCGCGGGCGGGAGGGCACAGATACGCAGTATTTT. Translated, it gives CASSARGREGTDTQYF.

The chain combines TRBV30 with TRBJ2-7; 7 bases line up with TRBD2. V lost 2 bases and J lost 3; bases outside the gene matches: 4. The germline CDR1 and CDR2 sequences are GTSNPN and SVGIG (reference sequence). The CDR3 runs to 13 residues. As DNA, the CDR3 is TGTGCCTGGAGTCCGGGACTATACTACGAGCAGTACTTC. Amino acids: CAWSPGLYYEQYF. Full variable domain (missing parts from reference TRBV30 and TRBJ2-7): SQTIHQWPATLVQPVGSPLSLECTVEGTSNPNLYWYRQAAGRGLQLLFYSVGIGQISSEVPQNLSASRPQDRQFILSSKKLLLSDSGFYLCAWSPGLYYEQYFGPGTRLTVT.

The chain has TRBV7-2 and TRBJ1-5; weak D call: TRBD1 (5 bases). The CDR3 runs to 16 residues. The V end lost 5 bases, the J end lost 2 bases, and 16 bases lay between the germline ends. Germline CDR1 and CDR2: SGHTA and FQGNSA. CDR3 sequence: CASSPRPTDGNQPQHF. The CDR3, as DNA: TGTGCCAGCAGCCCCCGCCCGACAGATGGCAATCAGCCCCAGCATTTT.

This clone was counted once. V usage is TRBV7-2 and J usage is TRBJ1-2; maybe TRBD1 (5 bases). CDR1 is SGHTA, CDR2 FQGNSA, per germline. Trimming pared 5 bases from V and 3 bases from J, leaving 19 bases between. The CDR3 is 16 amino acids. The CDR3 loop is CASSVRLRVNDYGYTF. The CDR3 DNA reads TGTGCCAGCAGCGTTAGACTCAGGGTAAACGACTATGGCTACACCTTC. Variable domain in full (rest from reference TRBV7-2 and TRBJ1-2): GAGVSQSPSNKVTEKGKDVELRCDPISGHTALYWYRQSLGQGLEFLIYFQGNSAPDKSGLPSDRFSAERTGGSVSTLTIQRTQQEDSAVYLCASSVRLRVNDYGYTFGSGTRLTVV.

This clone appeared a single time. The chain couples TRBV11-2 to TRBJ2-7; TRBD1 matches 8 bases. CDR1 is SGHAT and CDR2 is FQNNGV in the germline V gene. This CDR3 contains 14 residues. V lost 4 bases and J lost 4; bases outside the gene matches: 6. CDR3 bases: TGTGCCAGCAGCTCGACAGGGGTCTTGTACGAGCAGTACTTC. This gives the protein CASSSTGVLYEQYF.

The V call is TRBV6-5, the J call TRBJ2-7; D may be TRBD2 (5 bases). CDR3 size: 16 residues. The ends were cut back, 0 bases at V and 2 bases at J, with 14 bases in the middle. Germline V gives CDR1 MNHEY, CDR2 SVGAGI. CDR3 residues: CASSYSWTGLTYEQYF. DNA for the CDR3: TGTGCCAGCAGTTACTCTTGGACTGGGCTGACCTACGAGCAGTACTTC.

CDR3 sequence reads: CASSRTVDSGNTIYF. Written as DNA, the CDR3 is TGTGCCAGCAGTCGGACAGTCGACTCTGGAAACACCATATATTTT. This chain links TRBV28 with TRBJ1-3, with D possibly TRBD1 on 6 matching bases. V was clipped by 5 bases and J by 0 bases, with 11 bases between them. Germline V gene lookup returns CDR1 MDHEN and CDR2 SYDVKM. The CDR3 sequence is 15 residues long.

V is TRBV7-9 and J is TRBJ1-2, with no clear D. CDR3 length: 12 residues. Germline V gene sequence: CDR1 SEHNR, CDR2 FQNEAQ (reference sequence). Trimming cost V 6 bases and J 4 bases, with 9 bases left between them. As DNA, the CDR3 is TGTGCCAGCAGTTCCGGAGCCTATGGCTACACCTTC. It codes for CASSSGAYGYTF.

This chain's CDR3 is CASSLIPSTDTQYF. Here the CDR3 DNA reads TGTGCCAGCAGCTTAATCCCAAGCACAGATACGCAGTATTTT. The V call is TRBV7-2, the J call TRBJ2-3, with no clear D. Per germline, CDR1 SGHTA and CDR2 FQGNSA. CDR3 length equals 14 residues. V lost 2 bases and J lost 0, with 6 bases in between.

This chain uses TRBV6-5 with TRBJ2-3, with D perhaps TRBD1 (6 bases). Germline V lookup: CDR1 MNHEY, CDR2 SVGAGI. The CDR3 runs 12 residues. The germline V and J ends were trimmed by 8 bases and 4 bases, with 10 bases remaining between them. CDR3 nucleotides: TGTGCCAGCCGGGACAACGCAGATACGCAGTATTTT. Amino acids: CASRDNADTQYF.

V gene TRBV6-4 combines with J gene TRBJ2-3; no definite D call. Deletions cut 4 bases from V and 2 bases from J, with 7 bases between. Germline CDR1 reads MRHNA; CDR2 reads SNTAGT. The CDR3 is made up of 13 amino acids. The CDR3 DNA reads TGTGCCAGCAGTGCCGGTACCACAGATACGCAGTATTTT. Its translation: CASSAGTTDTQYF.

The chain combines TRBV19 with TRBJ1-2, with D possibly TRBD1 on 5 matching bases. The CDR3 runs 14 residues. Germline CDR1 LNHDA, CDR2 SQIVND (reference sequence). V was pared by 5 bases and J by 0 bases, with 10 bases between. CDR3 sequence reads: CASSRQGANYGYTF. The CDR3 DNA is TGTGCCAGTAGTCGGCAGGGTGCTAACTATGGCTACACCTTC.

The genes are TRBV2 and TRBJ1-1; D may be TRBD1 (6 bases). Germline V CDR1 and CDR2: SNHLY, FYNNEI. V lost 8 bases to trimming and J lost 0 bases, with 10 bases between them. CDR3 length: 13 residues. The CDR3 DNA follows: TGTGCCAGCTCCCCAGGGGTGAACACTGAAGCTTTCTTT. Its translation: CASSPGVNTEAFF. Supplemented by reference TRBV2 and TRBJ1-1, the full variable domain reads EPEVTQTPSHQVTQMGQEVILRCVPISNHLYFYWYRQILGQKVEFLVSFYNNEISEKSEIFDDQFSVERPDGSNFTLKIRSTKLEDSAMYFCASSPGVNTEAFFGQGTRLTVV.